The clone carrying this T cell receptor (beta chain) was seen a handful of times. Original handling: Amplification from reference gene primers served as the basis for estimated nucleated cell counts. TCRdb's copy holds only in-frame clones and misses some; the assay was immunoSEQ multiplex PCR. V, J and clone size were drawn from that table, and D and trimming were deduced from the DNA. The data hold 200,000 to 250,000 clones, with around 84% observed a single time. These data come from a study of blood T cell repertoires in COVID-19. Across the study: The study drew acute and convalescent COVID-19 samples from the United States, Italy and Spain. PBMCs, B-cell-depleted T cells, or T cells were the source of the cDNA or gDNA that made up the material.

V lost 2 bases, J lost 3 bases, and 14 bases stayed unmatched. CDR1 and CDR2 (germline): SGHTA, FQGNSA. There are 18 residues in the CDR3. The clonotype comes from an elderly woman with active or convalescent COVID-19. The sequenced sample consisted of peripheral blood. The V gene is TRBV7-2, the J gene TRBJ1-2, with TRBD1 matching over 8 bases. CDR3 sequence reads: CASSLRGGRGHSDYGYTF. CDR3 nucleotides: TGTGCCAGCAGCTTAAGAGGGGGCAGGGGGCACTCAGACTATGGCTACACCTTC.